The 16 T cell receptor beta chains below all came from one sample that was sequenced in a study of CD8 T cells in ankylosing spondylitis. Findings and limits, study-wide: In ankylosing spondylitis blood, a motif of seven to nine highly homologous TCR beta variants appeared characteristic.

Using its own MiXCR run on the 5' RACE reads, TCRdb lists one record per CDR3 protein. Here the sample spans about 800,000 distinct CDR3 sequences, over 9.5% being singletons. These receptors are not linked to any known antigen. The sequenced sample was blood, either unsorted or a sorted T cell fraction (not recorded which). The receptors were gathered from a male donor with ankylosing spondylitis.

V is TRBV7-6 and J is TRBJ1-5, with unresolved D. CDR1 and CDR2 from the germline V gene are SGHVS and FNYEAQ. Deletions cut 5 bases from V and 0 bases from J, with 14 bases between. This CDR3 region has 16 residues. CDR3 residues: CASSPSGGNSNQPQHF. The CDR3 nucleotides are TGTGCCAGCAGCCCCTCCGGAGGGAATAGCAATCAGCCCCAGCATTTT.

This clonotype came up many times. V is TRBV20-1 and J is TRBJ2-7, with no clear D. Per germline, CDR1 DFQATT and CDR2 SNEGSKA (reference sequence). V lost 6 bases to trimming and J lost 1 base, with 13 bases between them. CDR3 length: 13 residues. CDR3 DNA sequence: TGCAGTGCCCCCCGGCAGGTATCCTACGAGCAGTACTTC. Amino acids: CSAPRQVSYEQYF.

This clonotype was counted only a few times. The chain uses TRBV20-1 and TRBJ1-2; D remains ambiguous. Trimming took 1 base from V and 8 from J, leaving 14 bases between them. The CDR3 spans 13 residues. Germline loops: CDR1 DFQATT, CDR2 SNEGSKA (reference sequence). CDR3 amino acids: CSARARIWAGYTF. CDR3 in DNA: TGCAGTGCTAGAGCCCGTATTTGGGCGGGCTACACCTTC.

This clonotype was recorded at least ten times. The CDR3 bases are TGCAGTGCCCCGGACAGGGGAGGCACCGGGGAGCTGTTTTTT. Translation: CSAPDRGGTGELFF. The rearrangement joins TRBV20-1 to TRBJ2-2, with 9 nucleotides matching TRBD1. Germline assignment: CDR1 DFQATT and CDR2 SNEGSKA (reference sequence). This CDR3 region has 14 residues. V lost 6 bases to trimming and J lost 4 bases; unmatched junction nucleotides: 6.

This clonotype was recorded at least ten times. The chain has TRBV5-5 and TRBJ2-1; D perhaps matches TRBD1 (6 bases). CDR3 length: 13 residues. CDR1 is SGHKS, CDR2 YYEKEE, per germline (reference sequence). V lost 0 bases to trimming and J lost 11 bases, with 12 bases between them. The CDR3 is CASSLERDTKQFF. The CDR3 DNA follows: TGTGCCAGCAGCTTGGAGAGGGACACAAAGCAGTTCTTC.

This clonotype was seen a handful of times. This rearrangement joins TRBV4-3 to TRBJ2-3; TRBD2 might be the D (6 bases). The CDR3 has 14 residues. The germline V gene has CDR1 LGHNA and CDR2 YSLEER. Trimming removed 4 bases from V and 2 bases from J, with 10 bases in between. The CDR3 spells CASSPGLHTDTQYF. The DNA for the CDR3 is TGCGCCAGCAGCCCGGGACTTCACACAGATACGCAGTATTTT.

This clonotype has a handful of counts. This chain connects TRBV7-9 to TRBJ2-7; TRBD2 agrees at 9 bases. The CDR3 runs to 14 residues. Germline CDR1 reads SEHNR; CDR2 reads FQNEAQ (reference sequence). V was clipped by 5 bases and J by 4 bases; unmatched bases: 6. CDR3 protein: CASSGVSGRYEQYF. DNA of the CDR3: TGTGCCAGCAGCGGAGTCAGCGGGAGGTACGAGCAGTACTTC.

This clonotype was seen a handful of times. The CDR3: CASSVALDTQYF. The CDR3, as DNA: TGTGCCAGCAGCGTAGCATTAGATACGCAGTATTTT. J is TRBJ2-3 and V is TRBV9; the D is unclear. V lost 0 bases to trimming and J lost 5 bases, with 4 bases between them. CDR1 SGDLS and CDR2 YYNGEE come from the germline V gene. CDR3 length: 12 amino acids.

A note on this clonotype: One end of the junction fails to match germline, which may point to a read error. The chain has TRBV28 and TRBJ2-1, with D uncertain. Germline CDR1 reads MDHEN; CDR2 reads SYDVKM. The length of the CDR3 is 13 residues. CDR3 sequence (DNA): TGTGCCAGCAGTTCCTGGTCCTCCAATGAGCAGTTCTTC. It codes for CASSSWSSNEQFF.

The chain employs TRBV20-1 and TRBJ1-5, with D possibly matching TRBD1 (5 bases). Germline loops: CDR1 DFQATT, CDR2 SNEGSKA (reference sequence). The CDR3 is 14 amino acids. Trimming removed 5 bases at V and 3 bases at J, with 14 bases between. CDR3 nucleotides: TGCAGTGCTCAAATTGGGACCGACAATCAGCCCCAGCATTTT. It is translated as CSAQIGTDNQPQHF.

The chain has TRBV7-2 and TRBJ2-4; D possibly corresponds to TRBD1 (6 bases). Trimming pared 5 bases from V and 9 bases from J, leaving 11 bases between. Looked up from germline, CDR1 is SGHTA and CDR2 is FQGNSA. CDR3 length equals 12 residues. CDR3 residues: CASSAGQTIQYF. The CDR3 DNA reads TGTGCCAGCAGCGCCGGACAGACCATTCAGTACTTC.

In this sample, this clonotype turned up many times. This chain connects TRBV6-5 to TRBJ2-1; 7 positions agree with TRBD2. With V trimmed by 5 bases and J by 12 bases, 4 bases remained unmatched. Germline V gene lookup returns CDR1 MNHEY and CDR2 SVGAGI. The CDR3 covers 11 residues. The CDR3, as DNA: TGTGCCAGCAGTGCTGGGGGGGGGCAGTTCTTC. Translated, it gives CASSAGGGQFF.

The DNA of the CDR3 is TGTGCCAGCAGGCCGTGGGGGGCAGGGAGCACAGATACGCAGTATTTT. Translated, it gives CASRPWGAGSTDTQYF. The chain joins TRBV3-1 to TRBJ2-3, with D perhaps matching TRBD1 or TRBD2 (6 bases each). Looked up from germline, CDR1 is LGHDT and CDR2 is YNNKEL (reference sequence). Trimming removed 6 bases from V and 0 bases from J, with 16 bases in between. CDR3 length: 16 amino acids.

In this sample, this clonotype turned up a few times. This sequence joins TRBV4-3 and TRBJ1-4; D uncertain. V lost 3 bases, J lost 6 bases, and 17 bases lay in between. CDR1 is LGHNA and CDR2 is YSLEER in the germline V gene. This CDR3 contains 16 residues. The CDR3 nucleotides are TGCGCCAGCAGCCACAGCGCCGGGATTCGAGATGAAAAACTGTTTTTT. Its protein is CASSHSAGIRDEKLFF.

The table lists this clonotype with a few counts. The CDR3 sequence is CSVTTAKETQYF. In nucleotides, the CDR3 is TGCAGCGTTACGACAGCAAAAGAGACCCAGTACTTC. This chain connects TRBV29-1 to TRBJ2-5; D perhaps matches TRBD1 (5 bases). In germline, CDR1 is SQVTM, CDR2 ANQGSEA. The CDR3 contains 12 residues. Trimming removed 5 bases from V and 3 bases from J, with 10 bases in between.

In this sample, this clonotype turned up a few times. J is TRBJ1-1 and V is TRBV6-5; no clear D gene. In germline, CDR1 is MNHEY, CDR2 SVGAGI. V lost 3 bases to trimming and J lost 5 bases, with 13 bases between them. The CDR3 has 14 residues. The CDR3 DNA follows: TGTGCCAGCAGTTATTTGGGTTCTTTTACTGAAGCTTTCTTT. This codes for CASSYLGSFTEAFF.